This TCR beta chain was sequenced during a study of cytomegalovirus exposure and HLA in healthy donors (dated by TCRdb to 2016 to 2017). As for the study more broadly: According to an earlier analysis of a few hundred of the donors, about 190 million T cells yielded roughly 110 million unique TCR beta sequences and 250 to 350 Gb of sequence data. An early release that covered 640 HLA-typed donors contained approximately 300 gigabases of sequencing data and 80 million or so unique TCR sequences. Of the roughly 390 genotyped donors, about 80% fell in the genetic ancestry cluster associated with self-reported Caucasian donors. The study aimed to test whether signatures of past pathogen exposure could be identified by cataloging public T cell receptors. Using immunosequencing, the study profiled T cell repertoires from about 620 subjects and related those repertoires to cytomegalovirus serostatus. A separate validation cohort of 100 to 150 different subjects was used in addition to the 666-subject first cohort. To predict cytomegalovirus infection status, the study combined high-throughput TCR immunosequencing, statistical association of individual TCRs with disease status, and machine learning. A later analysis re-analyzed previously published TCR beta repertoires from 550 to 700 donors and added high-resolution HLA genotyping to study TCR occurrence patterns. Rather than drawing on any new phenotypic data, the later analysis identified candidate immune exposures from TCR beta sequences and the way those sequences occurred across donors. To decide whether each TCR beta V gene segment behaved as functional or pseudogenic, an earlier analysis of approximately 590 of the donors relied on high-throughput TCR beta sequencing. Alongside the repertoire data, information on donor age, sex, ethnicity and CMV serostatus was compiled. A later genetic analysis took genome-wide SNP genotypes for about 65% of the 666 donors and used that subset as a discovery cohort. Every discovery cohort repertoire had been produced on one sequencing platform. Class I and class II HLA loci were covered by the typing at four-digit resolution. Typing coverage differed by locus: A, B, C, DRB1 and DQB1 were typed in roughly 620-630 donors, DQA1 in 522, DPA1 in 600 to 610, and DPB1 in approximately 450. Roughly five DR-DQ haplotypes were handled as single units for association and clustering because linkage in the cohort was strong. Among a few hundred genotyped donors of the cohort, an average of roughly 240,000 unique TCR beta nucleotide sequences were sequenced per donor, around a sixth of them non-productive.

The CDR3 spans 15 residues, from the cysteine through the phenylalanine. The retained sequence is limited to the CDR3, 45 bases, with the frame set at the first base. Trimming removed 0 bases from V and 2 bases from J, leaving 11 bases between the germline ends. The CDR1 and CDR2 encoded by the germline V gene are SGHRS and YFSETQ. Library preparation employed the immunoSEQ multiplex PCR assay. A mixture of 60 forward primers for TCR Vbeta segments and 13 reverse primers for TCR Jbeta segments was used in the multiplex PCR. A multiplex PCR assay on genomic DNA amplified the CDR3 region of rearranged TCR beta genes. The Illumina HiSeq System was used to sequence the amplified TCR beta libraries as 87-base-pair reads. The source study handled its data this way. A later analysis counted around 72 million unique TCR beta chains across the 666 repertoires, and about 10 million of these chains were shared by at least two donors. A nearest-neighbor algorithm error-corrected the raw reads and collapsed the reads into unique sequences, merging closely related sequences to remove PCR and sequencing errors. V, D and J gene segments were assigned by aligning CDR3 sequences to IMGT reference sequences. For a sequence to be retained, a match of at least six nucleotides to both a V gene segment and a J gene segment was required. A rearrangement counted as productive if the CDR3 had no stop codons and remained in frame with V and J, and every other rearrangement counted as non-productive. Following IMGT convention, CDR3 was defined as the stretch from the second conserved V-encoded cysteine to the conserved J-encoded phenylalanine. Sequences without an unambiguous match to a single V gene segment were excluded from the earlier analysis of about 640 of the donors. In an earlier analysis of several hundred of the donors, V segments were called functional above 56.7% productive rearrangements and were called segregating when the between-donor standard deviation exceeded 5%. A statistical classification framework was built to diagnose cytomegalovirus status from the catalog of TCR beta chain sequences. A later analysis assigned V and J genes by comparing TCR nucleotide sequences with IMGT/GENE-DB human TR gene sequences. Using the TCRdist pipeline, a later analysis assigned CDR3 sequences along with most-parsimonious VDJ recombination scenarios. A later analysis defined each TCR beta chain by its CDR3 amino acid sequence plus V-gene family, and excluded reads lacking a unique V-gene family. As a way to deal with suspected cross-contamination and a sequencing artifact, a later analysis dropped over 550 nucleotide sequences that were highly shared and had low generation probability. In a later analysis, a clonal expansion index was calculated for each public chain from normalized within-repertoire ranks of inferred template counts. A later analysis computed generation probabilities with a VDJ recombination model fitted to out-of-frame rearrangements, and checked the results against IGoR. Hypergeometric tests were used in a later analysis to score TCR-TCR, TCR-HLA and TCR-CMV co-occurrence, with a repertoire-size bias correction applied to the TCR pairs. In a later analysis, false discovery rates were estimated by permuting HLA or CMV assignments 20 times. In a later analysis, co-occurring TCRs were grouped using DBSCAN, with TCRdist sequence similarity added in when clustering inside HLA-allele-positive subsets. Repertoires with fewer than 30,000 or more than 120,000 public chains were left out of co-occurrence clustering, as were roughly five repertoires with anomalous nucleotide sharing. TCRdb provides this immuneACCESS table in a form limited to in-frame rearrangements. Some clones are lacking; in checked studies, under half of them reflect an unresolved V gene, and why the rest are absent is not known. V and J calls and clone size follow that table, whereas D and trimming were derived from the DNA. This sample holds 150,000 to 200,000 clones; roughly 83% were observed only once. Clones ranked in the top ten supply approximately 0.26% of the sample.

About this clone: Which antigen it targets is not known. Base qualities were left out, and no much larger clone turns up one base away.

The cohort was made up of under 800 healthy bone marrow donors. At the time of sampling, all cohort members were nominally healthy, though unrecorded immune exposures were likely present. The donor tested CMV seronegative and was one of the 352 seronegative cohort members. Every donor gave a peripheral blood sample, and the peripheral blood mononuclear cells from that sample were used for TCR beta sequencing. Genomic DNA was extracted from the blood cell samples with the Qiagen DNeasy Blood Extraction Kit. Overall study results and their limits: Sequencing depth was assumed to be roughly uniform across donors in the presence/absence analyses, though that assumption may not hold. According to a later analysis, parvovirus B19, influenza, CMV and Epstein-Barr virus appeared linked to several top co-occurrence clusters. Compared with the roughly 670-donor mean, donors in an Asian-associated ancestry cluster had fewer N-insertions in productive TCRs, according to a later genetic analysis. For the cohort, immune exposure information was limited to CMV serostatus. A later analysis found that TCR association rates varied across HLA loci, with DRB1 alleles showing the most associated TCRs and HLA-C alleles the fewest. The sequencing pipeline was judged likely to have produced a cluster of highly shared sequence variants as a technical artifact. The classifier was reported to diagnose cytomegalovirus status with high specificity and sensitivity in both the original cohort and the validation cohort. In a later analysis, HLA-associated TCR beta chains were found to be more clonally expanded and to have lower generation probabilities than equally common non-associated chains. A few of the identified cytomegalovirus-associated TCR beta chains were confirmed in vitro to be specific for cytomegalovirus antigens. At a false discovery rate of 0.05, a later analysis linked approximately 18,000 TCR beta sequences to specific HLA alleles. The study gave a list of under 200 TCR beta chains associated with cytomegalovirus. In an earlier analysis of approximately 590 of the donors, most TCR beta V segments were observed in productive rearrangements about 90% or about 30% of the time, broadly matching IMGT annotations. When HLA alleles, especially DR and DQ, strongly co-occurred, attributing TCR associations to individual alleles was difficult. In this cohort, only TCR beta chains were sequenced, and detectable features were limited by the absence of alpha or paired-chain data. Linkage disequilibrium might explain the correlated functional status among segregating V segments, but an unknown experimental factor could not be excluded. Some IMGT-functional V segments, including TRBV6-2 and TRBV6-3, could not be told apart with the 87-base-pair reads, so those segments were excluded. According to the authors, the approach could potentially be generalized to other disease states and immunological phenotypes. Because counts were too low, 15 to 20 rarely observed V segments, including chromosome 9 orphons, were excluded from the earlier analysis of around 590 of the donors. Because HLA typing was missing for some donors at each locus, association tests included only the typed subset. In a later genetic analysis, a missense DCLRE1C variant was associated with V-gene and J-gene trimming of TCR beta chains, and the association was replicated in an independent cohort. A further reported finding was that TCR beta sequences accurately predicted the HLA-A and HLA-B alleles for most subjects in the first cohort. In a later analysis, most CMV-associated TCR beta chains were found to appear HLA-restricted, with HLA associations seemingly driven largely by CMV exposure. Most TCR sequences were observed very rarely across donors, whereas some public TCRs were present in many individuals.

This sequence originates from a boy between 10 and 17 years old in good health and CMV-seronegative. The V and J genes are TRBV5-1 and TRBJ2-5; TRBD2 is perhaps the D gene, given 5 matching bases. The sequenced sample was PBMCs. CDR3 protein: CASSLAYGGQETQYF. DNA sequence: TGCGCCAGCAGCTTGGCCTATGGAGGTCAAGAGACCCAGTACTTC.